Shown below are 5 T cell receptor beta chains from a single sample sequenced in a study of cytomegalovirus exposure and HLA in healthy donors. Both 60 Vbeta primers and 13 Jbeta primers went into the PCR. Method: immunoSEQ multiplex PCR; TCRdb's copy keeps in-frame clones and lacks some. Here the sample spans 150,000 to 200,000 clones, 70% to 85% being singletons. Sequenced: PBMCs. The origin of the receptors is a human donor in good health.

Concerning this clone: The same CDR3 also results from other DNA sequences found in this sample. This sequence joins TRBV4-1 and TRBJ2-5; 7 positions agree with TRBD1. This CDR3 is built from 15 residues. The V and J ends lost 3 bases and 2 bases, in that order; junction bases with no gene match: 6. CDR1 MGHRA and CDR2 YSYEKL come from the germline V gene. The CDR3 nucleotides are TGCGCCAGCAGCCACTTGAGACAGGGTCAAGAGACCCAGTACTTC. This encodes CASSHLRQGQETQYF.

This sequence joins TRBV6-5 and TRBJ2-1, with 9 bases lining up with TRBD1. The ends lost 5 bases at V and 2 bases at J; junction bases unmatched: 4. This CDR3 spans 15 amino acids. The germline V gene has CDR1 MNHEY and CDR2 SVGAGI. In DNA, the CDR3 is TGTGCCAGCAGTCCCGGGACAGGGCCCTACAATGAGCAGTTCTTC. It specifies CASSPGTGPYNEQFF.

V gene TRBV7-8 combines with J gene TRBJ1-2; 7 nucleotides line up with TRBD1. The V segment lost 5 bases and the J segment 4 bases; nucleotides outside the gene matches: 10. CDR1 is SGHVS, CDR2 FQNEAQ, per germline. The CDR3 spans 15 residues. CDR3 nucleotides: TGTGCCAGCAGCCCGGACGGACAGGTTGGCTATGGCTACACCTTC. This codes for CASSPDGQVGYGYTF.

The CDR3 protein is CASRKQGNTEAFF. The CDR3 DNA sequence: TGTGCCAGCAGGAAACAGGGAAACACTGAAGCTTTCTTT. The chain couples TRBV2 to TRBJ1-1, with D possibly being TRBD1 (6 bases). Germline values: CDR1 SNHLY, CDR2 FYNNEI. Trimming left V 6 bases short and J 2 bases short, with 10 bases between. The CDR3 runs to 13 residues.

V usage is TRBV19 and J usage is TRBJ1-5, with D perhaps matching TRBD1 (6 bases). CDR1 is LNHDA and CDR2 is SQIVND in the germline V gene (reference sequence). The CDR3 runs to 14 residues. The V end lost 9 bases, the J end lost 2 bases, and 14 bases lay between the germline ends. The CDR3 DNA is TGTGCCAGCACAGGGAGAGAGGGCAATCAGCCCCAGCATTTT. Translation gives CASTGREGNQPQHF.